The rows below give T cell receptor beta chains drawn from one sample of a study of vaccination and CD4 T cells after COVID-19. Each CDR3 protein gets one entry after TCRdb re-called the PCR reads with MiXCR. This sample has 14,000 to 15,000 distinct CDR3 sequences, with around 45% found just once. These TCRs' antigens remain unknown. The sample comprised CD4+ T cells from blood, cultured in vitro. These receptors originate from a human donor who had recovered from COVID-19. The CDR3 runs from the conserved cysteine through the conserved F or W. D genes are given only for firm matches. Not all rows give a size; the values are once, few, many and, for expanded clones, a class.

CDR3aa: CASSYTGFGYEQYF
CDR3nt: TGCGCCAGCAGCTACACAGGGTTCGGGTACGAGCAGTACTTC
j_gene: TRBJ2-7
abundance: -
v_gene: TRBV5-1
d_gene: -

CDR3aa: CASRPDLSSTDTQYF
CDR3nt: TGCGCCAGCAGACCTGACTTATCTAGCACAGATACGCAGTATTTT
j_gene: TRBJ2-3
abundance: once
v_gene: TRBV5-1
d_gene: -

CDR3aa: CSGTGGNYGYTF
CDR3nt: TGCAGTGGGACAGGGGGCAACTATGGCTACACCTTC
j_gene: TRBJ1-2
abundance: -
v_gene: TRBV20-1
d_gene: TRBD1

CDR3aa: CATYDYSSTDTQYF
CDR3nt: TGCGCCACCTATGACTATTCTAGCACAGATACGCAGTATTTT
j_gene: TRBJ2-3
abundance: -
v_gene: TRBV5-1
d_gene: -

CDR3aa: CASSLTRDTEAFF
CDR3nt: TGTGCCAGCAGTTTAACCCGGGACACTGAAGCTTTCTTT
j_gene: TRBJ1-1
abundance: -
v_gene: TRBV6-5
d_gene: -

CDR3aa: CASRERTIQETQYF
CDR3nt: TGTGCCAGCAGGGAAAGGACTATCCAAGAGACCCAGTACTTC
j_gene: TRBJ2-5
abundance: -
v_gene: TRBV6-1
d_gene: -

CDR3aa: CASSALGAREETQYF
CDR3nt: TGTGCCAGCAGCGCTTTGGGGGCAAGAGAAGAGACCCAGTACTTC
j_gene: TRBJ2-5
abundance: few
v_gene: TRBV7-8
d_gene: -

CDR3aa: CASSASSGGYTDTQYF
CDR3nt: TGTGCCAGCAGCGCCTCTAGCGGGGGTTACACAGATACGCAGTATTTT
j_gene: TRBJ2-3
abundance: -
v_gene: TRBV9
d_gene: TRBD2

CDR3aa: CASSSAGTGGKGEAFF
CDR3nt: TGCGCCAGCAGCTCAGCCGGGACAGGGGGCAAGGGCGAAGCTTTCTTT
j_gene: TRBJ1-1
abundance: -
v_gene: TRBV5-1
d_gene: TRBD1

CDR3aa: CAWSAPGQGVTYEQYF
CDR3nt: TGTGCCTGGAGTGCCCCGGGACAAGGGGTCACCTACGAGCAGTACTTC
j_gene: TRBJ2-7
abundance: -
v_gene: TRBV30
d_gene: -

CDR3aa: CASSPRTTGADTQYF
CDR3nt: TGTGCCAGCAGCCCCAGGACAACGGGGGCGGATACGCAGTATTTT
j_gene: TRBJ2-3
abundance: few
v_gene: TRBV7-6
d_gene: -

CDR3aa: CASSKLVASTDTQYF
CDR3nt: TGTGCCAGCAGTAAACTAGTTGCGAGCACAGATACGCAGTATTTT
j_gene: TRBJ2-3
abundance: -
v_gene: TRBV2
d_gene: -

CDR3aa: CASSGLASYEQYF
CDR3nt: TGTGCCAGCAGTGGACTAGCTTCCTACGAGCAGTACTTC
j_gene: TRBJ2-7
abundance: -
v_gene: TRBV6-1
d_gene: TRBD2

CDR3aa: CASSVDGRRQEEQFF
CDR3nt: TGTGCCAGCAGCGTAGACGGGAGGCGGCAGGAAGAACAGTTCTTC
j_gene: TRBJ2-1
abundance: -
v_gene: TRBV9
d_gene: TRBD2

CDR3aa: CASSTPVRDLQYEQYF
CDR3nt: TGTGCCAGTAGTACCCCGGTTCGAGACCTCCAATACGAGCAGTACTTC
j_gene: TRBJ2-7
abundance: -
v_gene: TRBV19
d_gene: -

CDR3aa: CASSPAGGPGELFF
CDR3nt: TGTGCCAGCAGTCCGGCAGGTGGGCCCGGGGAGCTGTTTTTT
j_gene: TRBJ2-2
abundance: -
v_gene: TRBV6-1
d_gene: -

CDR3aa: CASSFVRQSEAFF
CDR3nt: TGTGCCAGCAGCTTTGTCCGACAGTCTGAAGCTTTCTTT
j_gene: TRBJ1-1
abundance: few
v_gene: TRBV11-2
d_gene: -

CDR3aa: CASSLAVLDEQFF
CDR3nt: TGTGCCAGCAGCTTGGCCGTGTTGGATGAGCAGTTCTTC
j_gene: TRBJ2-1
abundance: -
v_gene: TRBV7-9
d_gene: -

CDR3aa: CASSQEDGLYGYTF
CDR3nt: TGCGCCAGCAGCCAAGAAGACGGACTCTATGGCTACACCTTC
j_gene: TRBJ1-2
abundance: -
v_gene: TRBV4-3
d_gene: -

CDR3aa: CASRQTSGGVSYEQYF
CDR3nt: TGTGCCAGCAGACAGACTAGCGGGGGGGTCTCCTACGAGCAGTACTTC
j_gene: TRBJ2-7
abundance: -
v_gene: TRBV28
d_gene: TRBD2

CDR3aa: CASSLSFNQPQHF
CDR3nt: TGTGCCAGCAGCTTATCCTTCAATCAGCCCCAGCATTTT
j_gene: TRBJ1-5
abundance: -
v_gene: TRBV7-2
d_gene: -

CDR3aa: CASSRQLSSGDPYEQYF
CDR3nt: TGTGCCAGCAGCCGTCAACTTTCTAGCGGGGATCCCTACGAGCAGTACTTC
j_gene: TRBJ2-7
abundance: -
v_gene: TRBV7-2
d_gene: TRBD2

CDR3aa: CASSSGTGKYEQYF
CDR3nt: TGTGCCAGCAGCTCGGGGACAGGGAAGTACGAGCAGTACTTC
j_gene: TRBJ2-7
abundance: few
v_gene: TRBV7-8
d_gene: TRBD1

CDR3aa: CASSLVTVYNSPLHF
CDR3nt: TGTGCCAGCAGCTTAGTGACAGTCTATAATTCACCCCTCCACTTT
j_gene: TRBJ1-6
abundance: few
v_gene: TRBV7-2
d_gene: -

CDR3aa: CASSPRDGYNEQFF
CDR3nt: TGTGCCAGCAGCCCGCGGGACGGATACAATGAGCAGTTCTTC
j_gene: TRBJ2-1
abundance: -
v_gene: TRBV11-2
d_gene: -

CDR3aa: CASSQELTGGGTEAFF
CDR3nt: TGTGCCAGCAGCCAAGAACTGACAGGGGGAGGAACTGAAGCTTTCTTT
j_gene: TRBJ1-1
abundance: -
v_gene: TRBV3-1
d_gene: TRBD1

CDR3aa: CATSDPGTGLQQTTDTQYF
CDR3nt: TGTGCCACCAGTGATCCCGGGACAGGGCTACAACAAACCACAGATACGCAGTATTTT
j_gene: TRBJ2-3
abundance: few
v_gene: TRBV24-1
d_gene: TRBD1

CDR3aa: CSARDAAGYGYTF
CDR3nt: TGCAGTGCTAGAGATGCGGCAGGATATGGCTACACCTTC
j_gene: TRBJ1-2
abundance: -
v_gene: TRBV20-1
d_gene: -

CDR3aa: CAWSAQTNEQFF
CDR3nt: TGTGCCTGGAGCGCCCAGACGAATGAGCAGTTCTTC
j_gene: TRBJ2-1
abundance: -
v_gene: TRBV30
d_gene: -

CDR3aa: CASRAFRAARVGEQYF
CDR3nt: TGTGCCAGCAGGGCTTTTAGGGCAGCTCGAGTTGGGGAGCAGTACTTC
j_gene: TRBJ2-7
abundance: -
v_gene: TRBV6-1
d_gene: -

CDR3aa: CASSIVGRRVYEQYF
CDR3nt: TGTGCCAGTAGTATAGTGGGCCGGCGCGTATACGAGCAGTACTTC
j_gene: TRBJ2-7
abundance: -
v_gene: TRBV19
d_gene: -

CDR3aa: CASSTTGGYEQYF
CDR3nt: TGTGCCAGCAGCACCACAGGGGGGTACGAGCAGTACTTC
j_gene: TRBJ2-7
abundance: -
v_gene: TRBV7-8
d_gene: TRBD1

CDR3aa: CASSEFPGGNSNQPQHF
CDR3nt: TGTGCCAGCAGTGAATTTCCAGGGGGGAATAGCAATCAGCCCCAGCATTTT
j_gene: TRBJ1-5
abundance: -
v_gene: TRBV6-1
d_gene: TRBD1

CDR3aa: CSARVGLAGDNEQFF
CDR3nt: TGCAGTGCTAGAGTGGGACTAGCGGGAGACAATGAGCAGTTCTTC
j_gene: TRBJ2-1
abundance: few
v_gene: TRBV20-1
d_gene: TRBD2

CDR3aa: CASSQDRMWSGELFF
CDR3nt: TGCGCCAGCAGCCAAGATCGAATGTGGTCCGGGGAGCTGTTTTTT
j_gene: TRBJ2-2
abundance: -
v_gene: TRBV4-3
d_gene: -

CDR3aa: CASSLVALTGGTDTQYF
CDR3nt: TGTGCCAGCAGCTTAGTAGCCCTAACAGGGGGCACAGATACGCAGTATTTT
j_gene: TRBJ2-3
abundance: -
v_gene: TRBV7-9
d_gene: TRBD1